These 30 T cell receptor beta chains share one sample of origin, sequenced in a study of cytomegalovirus exposure and HLA in healthy donors (dated by TCRdb to the late 2010s). Library preparation was by the immunoSEQ multiplex PCR assay. For the multiplex PCR, a mixture combining 60 forward primers for TCR Vbeta segments and 13 reverse primers for TCR Jbeta segments was used. Not all clones reach the TCRdb copy of this immuneACCESS table, which keeps in-frame sequences only. Checked studies attribute under half of the gap to unresolved V genes and leave the rest unexplained. The sample data list around 160,000 clones, and approximately 71% of these were observed just once. Over 1.2% of the sample belongs to the ten largest clones. The sequenced material came from PBMCs. These receptors were taken from a man aged 45-65 years in good health and CMV-seronegative.

This clone was observed a single time. The rearrangement links TRBV11-2 to TRBJ2-3; D is uncertain. The ends were cut back, 4 bases at V and 0 bases at J, with 14 bases in the middle. The germline V gene encodes CDR1 SGHAT and CDR2 FQNNGV. This CDR3 has 16 amino acids. CDR3 in DNA: TGTGCCAGCAGCTCTATTAGATTCTCTAGCACAGATACGCAGTATTTT. Protein sequence: CASSSIRFSSTDTQYF.

The rearrangement joins TRBV18 to TRBJ2-3; TRBD2 matches 8 bases. The CDR3 extends over 17 amino acids. Germline lookup yields CDR1 KGHSH and CDR2 LQKENI. V lost 2 bases to trimming and J lost 2 bases; unmatched junction nucleotides: 9. CDR3 loop: CASSPGSTSGTTDTQYF. The CDR3 nucleotides read TGTGCCAGCTCACCAGGTTCTACTAGCGGAACCACAGATACGCAGTATTTT.

This clone has only a few counts. This chain joins TRBV2 and TRBJ1-4, with D possibly being TRBD1 (6 bases). CDR1 and CDR2 from the germline V gene are SNHLY and FYNNEI. Trimming shortened V by 7 bases and J by 8 bases, and 17 bases separated the two germline ends. The CDR3 is 14 amino acids. DNA of the CDR3: TGTGCCAGCAACCGGGACATCATGGAGGAAAAACTGTTTTTT. Translation: CASNRDIMEEKLFF.

V and J are TRBV5-1 and TRBJ1-1; 10 bases are a match to TRBD1. The CDR3 consists of 17 residues. Trimming at V came to 1 base and at J to 0 bases, leaving 6 bases not matched to a gene. The V gene's germline CDR1 is SGHRS and CDR2 YFSETQ. The CDR3 protein is CASSLFSGQGLNTEAFF. The CDR3, as DNA: TGCGCCAGCAGCTTGTTTTCGGGACAGGGGTTGAACACTGAAGCTTTCTTT.

This chain connects TRBV9 to TRBJ2-7; 9 nucleotides align to TRBD1. This CDR3 comprises 15 residues. V shed 2 bases and J 3 bases; nucleotides not matched to a gene: 6. Germline CDR1 SGDLS, CDR2 YYNGEE. CDR3 sequence (DNA): TGTGCCAGCAGCGTGACCGGGACAGGGATCTACGAGCAGTACTTC. This translates into CASSVTGTGIYEQYF.

V and J are TRBV5-1 and TRBJ1-2, with 12 bases fitting TRBD1. With V trimmed by 3 bases and J by 6 bases, 6 bases remained unmatched. CDR3 length: 15 amino acids. Germline-derived CDR1 and CDR2 are SGHRS and YFSETQ. CDR3 in amino acids: CASSYRDRGPNGYTF. CDR3 coding DNA: TGCGCCAGCAGCTACCGGGACAGGGGGCCCAATGGCTACACCTTC.

The V call is TRBV9, the J call TRBJ1-1; D is perhaps TRBD1 (5 bases). The CDR3 is 14 residues long. The germline V gene encodes CDR1 SGDLS and CDR2 YYNGEE. Trimming took off 6 bases at V and 4 bases at J, with 16 bases between the two ends. CDR3 sequence: CASTLDSLVTEAFF. The CDR3 bases are TGTGCCAGCACCCTAGACAGCTTGGTCACTGAAGCTTTCTTT.

The V call is TRBV7-9, the J call TRBJ1-1; D is perhaps TRBD1 (6 bases). The CDR3 has 15 residues. The germline gives CDR1 SEHNR, CDR2 FQNEAQ (reference sequence). V was trimmed by 1 base and J by 1 base, leaving 10 bases between them. CDR3 residues: CASSLETGWNTEAFF. CDR3 coding DNA: TGTGCCAGCAGCTTAGAGACAGGTTGGAACACTGAAGCTTTCTTT.

The CDR3: CASRQSGTSRTDTQYF. The CDR3 nucleotides are TGTGCCAGCAGGCAATCCGGGACAAGCCGCACAGATACGCAGTATTTT. This sequence joins TRBV27 and TRBJ2-3; D perhaps matches TRBD1 (6 bases). The germline CDR1 and CDR2 sequences are MNHEY and SMNVEV (reference sequence). CDR3 size: 16 residues. V dropped 6 bases and J dropped 1 base, with 17 bases sitting between them.

The chain uses TRBV4-1 and TRBJ2-7; 9 positions match TRBD1. From germline, CDR1 is MGHRA and CDR2 YSYEKL. V was clipped by 4 bases and J by 5 bases; unmatched bases: 12. This CDR3 is built from 16 residues. CDR3 amino acids: CASSRYPRDRVNEQYF. In DNA form, the CDR3 reads TGCGCCAGCAGCCGATATCCCCGGGACAGGGTCAACGAGCAGTACTTC.

The chain combines TRBV6-5 with TRBJ1-1; the D gene is possibly TRBD1 (6 bases). Per germline, CDR1 MNHEY and CDR2 SVGAGI. This CDR3 contains 14 residues. V was trimmed by 1 base and J by 4 bases, leaving 10 bases between them. CDR3 region: CASSYWGRGTEAFF. CDR3 sequence (DNA): TGTGCCAGCAGTTACTGGGGGCGAGGCACTGAAGCTTTCTTT.

The chain employs TRBV6-1 and TRBJ1-5, with a tentative D call TRBD1 (5 bases). This CDR3 has 13 amino acids. Deletions cut 6 bases from V and 3 bases from J, with 9 bases between. Germline values: CDR1 MNHNS, CDR2 SASEGT. The CDR3 DNA is TGTGCCAGCAGCGGACAAAACAATCAGCCCCAGCATTTT. Protein: CASSGQNNQPQHF.

CDR3: CASSQDQGTSGGYTGELFF. The DNA for the CDR3 is TGCGCCAGCAGCCAAGATCAGGGGACTAGCGGGGGATACACCGGGGAGCTGTTTTTT. The J gene is TRBJ2-2, the V gene TRBV4-1; 14 nucleotides agree with TRBD2. The CDR3 covers 19 residues. With V trimmed by 0 bases and J by 3 bases, 6 bases remained unmatched. CDR1 and CDR2 from the germline V gene are MGHRA and YSYEKL.

The chain is built from TRBV7-9 and TRBJ1-6, with D possibly matching TRBD1 (5 bases). The V end was cut by 2 bases, the J end by 10 bases, with 18 bases between. Germline V gene lookup returns CDR1 SEHNR and CDR2 FQNEAQ (reference sequence). The length of the CDR3 is 16 residues. In DNA form, the CDR3 reads TGTGCCAGCAGCTTAATCGTAGGGCAGGGAGGCTCACCCCTCCACTTT. It is translated as CASSLIVGQGGSPLHF. Full variable domain (rest looked up from reference TRBV7-9 and TRBJ1-6): DTGVSQNPRHKITKRGQNVTFRCDPISEHNRLYWYRQTLGQGPEFLTYFQNEAQLEKSRLLSDRFSAERPKGSFSTLEIQRTEQGDSAMYLCASSLIVGQGGSPLHFGNGTRLTVT.

The V gene is TRBV25-1, the J gene TRBJ2-7, with D unclear. The CDR3 is 14 amino acids. Trimming pared 4 bases from V and 1 base from J, leaving 11 bases between. CDR1 is MGHDK, CDR2 SYGVNS, per germline. CDR3 in DNA: TGTGCCAGCAGTGCTGAACTCCTGTCCTACGAGCAGTACTTC. This sequence encodes CASSAELLSYEQYF.

The CDR3 region is CASGTGDTDTQYF. Here the CDR3 DNA reads TGTGCTAGTGGTACAGGGGACACAGATACGCAGTATTTT. The genes are TRBV12-5 and TRBJ2-3, with 7 bases aligning to TRBD1. The CDR3 sequence is 13 residues long. Germline loops: CDR1 LGHNT, CDR2 FRNRAP. With V trimmed by 5 bases and J by 2 bases, 1 base remained unmatched. Using reference TRBV12-5 and TRBJ2-3 for the parts outside the CDR3, the full variable domain is DARVTQTPRHKVTEMGQEVTMRCQPILGHNTVFWYRQTMMQGLELLAYFRNRAPLDDSGMPKDRFSAEMPDATLATLKIQPSEPRDSAVYFCASGTGDTDTQYFGPGTRLTVL.

This chain connects TRBV5-1 to TRBJ1-3, with D possibly being TRBD1 (5 bases). CDR3 length: 15 amino acids. Trimming took 0 bases from V and 4 from J, leaving 11 bases between them. CDR1 SGHRS and CDR2 YFSETQ come from the germline V gene. DNA of the CDR3: TGCGCCAGCAGCTTGGCGGCAGGGTTGGGAAACACCATATATTTT. It encodes CASSLAAGLGNTIYF.

Only one count was recorded for this clone. The V call is TRBV2, the J call TRBJ1-5; TRBD1 matches at 11 bases. The CDR3 loop spans 14 amino acids. The V gene end was trimmed by 6 bases and the J gene end by 7 bases; junction bases not matched to a gene: 5. From germline, CDR1 is SNHLY and CDR2 FYNNEI. The CDR3, as DNA: TGTGCCAGCAGCGGACAGGGGGCTTGGCAGCCCCAGCATTTT. This gives the protein CASSGQGAWQPQHF.

V and J are TRBV2 and TRBJ2-5; weak D call: TRBD1 (8 bases). This CDR3 contains 14 residues. V lost 7 bases and J 4 bases, leaving 16 bases between the germline ends. Looked up from germline, CDR1 is SNHLY and CDR2 is FYNNEI. The CDR3 DNA reads as TGTGCCAGCATCCGACAGGGGAGGGGAGAGACCCAGTACTTC. This translates into CASIRQGRGETQYF. Full variable domain (rest looked up from reference TRBV2 and TRBJ2-5): EPEVTQTPSHQVTQMGQEVILRCVPISNHLYFYWYRQILGQKVEFLVSFYNNEISEKSEIFDDQFSVERPDGSNFTLKIRSTKLEDSAMYFCASIRQGRGETQYFGPGTRLLVL.

The V and J genes are TRBV9 and TRBJ2-7; tentatively, D is TRBD2 (5 bases). Per the germline V gene, CDR1 is SGDLS and CDR2 is YYNGEE. V dropped 4 bases and J dropped 4 bases, with 15 bases sitting between them. This CDR3 comprises 14 residues. Written as DNA, the CDR3 is TGTGCCAGCAGCCCTATGAACCAGCGGTACGAGCAGTACTTC. It encodes CASSPMNQRYEQYF.

The chain uses TRBV19 and TRBJ1-2, with TRBD1 identical over 8 bases. The CDR3 totals 16 residues. The V segment lost 4 bases and the J segment 0 bases; nucleotides outside the gene matches: 7. CDR1 and CDR2 (germline): LNHDA, SQIVND (reference sequence). CDR3 sequence reads: CASSTGQGSANYGYTF. CDR3 DNA: TGTGCCAGTAGTACCGGACAGGGTAGTGCTAACTATGGCTACACCTTC.

This clone was seen a few times. The rearrangement joins TRBV13 to TRBJ1-3; TRBD1 matches at 8 bases. CDR1 is PRHDT, CDR2 FYEKMQ, per germline (reference sequence). With V trimmed by 7 bases and J by 0 bases, 5 bases remained unmatched. The CDR3 length is 15 residues. CDR3 protein: CASTMGQVSGNTIYF. CDR3 nucleotides: TGTGCCAGCACCATGGGACAGGTCTCTGGAAACACCATATATTTT.

The chain uses TRBV7-9 and TRBJ1-4; possibly TRBD1 for D (5 bases). With 1 base removed from V and 15 bases from J, the gap between germline ends came to 9 bases. The CDR3 covers 11 residues. Germline V gene data show CDR1 as SEHNR and CDR2 as FQNEAQ (reference sequence). Here the CDR3 DNA reads TGTGCCAGCAGCTTAGAACAGGTGGTGTTTTTT. Its translation is CASSLEQVVFF.

This chain links TRBV2 with TRBJ2-3; 12 nucleotides agree with TRBD2. Losses at the gene ends were 6 bases for V and 0 bases for J; bases not matched to a gene: 13. This CDR3 has 19 amino acids. Per germline, CDR1 SNHLY and CDR2 FYNNEI. CDR3 nucleotide sequence: TGTGCCAGCAGCCCGACTAGCGGGGGCCCCGGAGGGAGCACAGATACGCAGTATTTT. It translates to CASSPTSGGPGGSTDTQYF.

The genes are TRBV4-1 and TRBJ2-7; 7 nucleotides align to TRBD2. CDR3 length: 14 amino acids. Germline values: CDR1 MGHRA, CDR2 YSYEKL. With V trimmed by 1 base and J by 3 bases, 3 bases remained unmatched. CDR3 protein: CASSQASSGYEQYF. CDR3 in DNA: TGCGCCAGCAGCCAAGCTTCTAGCGGCTACGAGCAGTACTTC.

The rearrangement uses TRBV11-3 and TRBJ1-1; TRBD1 might be the D (5 bases). This CDR3 is built from 13 residues. CDR1 is SGHNT, CDR2 YENEEA, per germline. Trimming removed 5 bases from V and 7 bases from J, with 14 bases in between. Written as DNA, the CDR3 is TGTGCCAGCAGCGCCACAATTACAGGTGAAGCTTTCTTT. This sequence encodes CASSATITGEAFF.

This rearrangement joins TRBV28 to TRBJ1-5; 8 bases match TRBD1. The CDR3 has 14 residues. Germline CDR1 and CDR2: MDHEN and SYDVKM. The V and J ends lost 5 bases and 6 bases, in that order; junction bases with no gene match: 6. DNA for the CDR3: TGTGCCAGCAGTCCCCGGGACAGGAGTCAGCCCCAGCATTTT. Translated: CASSPRDRSQPQHF.

This clone turned up a few times. V usage is TRBV15 and J usage is TRBJ1-2, with D unresolved. V dropped 0 bases and J dropped 2 bases, with 7 bases sitting between them. The CDR3 has 14 amino acids. CDR1 is LNHNV, CDR2 YYDKDF, per germline (reference sequence). CDR3 coding DNA: TGTGCCACCAGCAGAGATGGAGGGAACTATGGCTACACCTTC. Translation gives CATSRDGGNYGYTF.

V and J are TRBV5-1 and TRBJ2-1; 7 bases are shared with TRBD1. V gave up 4 bases and J gave up 10 bases; unmatched junction bases: 5. CDR3 length: 12 amino acids. Per germline, CDR1 SGHRS and CDR2 YFSETQ. CDR3 DNA sequence: TGCGCCAGCAGCGGCCTGACAGGGGAGCAGTTCTTC. As protein: CASSGLTGEQFF.

The rearrangement joins TRBV11-2 to TRBJ2-1, with TRBD2 as a possible D gene (6 bases). The V gene lost 4 bases and the J gene lost 4 bases, with 20 bases spanning the gap. The length of the CDR3 is 17 residues. CDR1 and CDR2 from the germline V gene are SGHAT and FQNNGV. This chain's CDR3 is CASSSRGSRGGYNEQFF. CDR3 sequence (DNA): TGTGCCAGCAGCTCCCGGGGGTCTCGGGGCGGGTACAATGAGCAGTTCTTC.